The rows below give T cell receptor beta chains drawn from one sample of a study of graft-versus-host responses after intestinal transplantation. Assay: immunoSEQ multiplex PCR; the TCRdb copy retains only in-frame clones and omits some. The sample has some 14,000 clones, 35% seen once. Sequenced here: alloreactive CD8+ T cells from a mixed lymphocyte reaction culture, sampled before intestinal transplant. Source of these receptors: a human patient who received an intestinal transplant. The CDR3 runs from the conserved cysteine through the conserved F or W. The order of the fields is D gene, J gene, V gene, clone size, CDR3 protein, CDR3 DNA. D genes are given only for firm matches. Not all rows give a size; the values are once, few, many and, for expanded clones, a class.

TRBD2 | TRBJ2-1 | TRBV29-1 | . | CSVTGLREYNEQFF | TGCAGCGTGACGGGACTACGAGAATACAATGAGCAGTTCTTC
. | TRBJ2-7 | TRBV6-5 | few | CASSYSASVDEQYF | TGTGCCAGCAGTTACTCAGCGTCGGTAGACGAGCAGTACTTC
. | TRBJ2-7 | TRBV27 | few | CASSFGGLYEQYF | TGTGCCAGCAGTTTTGGGGGATTATACGAGCAGTACTTC
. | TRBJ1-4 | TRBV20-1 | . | CSAVQEKLFF | TGCAGTGCGGTTCAAGAAAAACTGTTTTTT
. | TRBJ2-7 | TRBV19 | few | CASNSGLGREQYF | TGTGCCAGTAATTCGGGGTTAGGACGCGAGCAGTACTTC
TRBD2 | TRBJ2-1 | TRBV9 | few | CASSASSGLAGGSNNEQFF | TGTGCCAGCAGCGCTTCTTCGGGACTAGCGGGGGGATCAAACAATGAGCAGTTCTTC
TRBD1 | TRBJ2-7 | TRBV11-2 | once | CASSGLDRLGEQYF | TGTGCCAGCAGCGGCCTGGACAGGTTGGGAGAGCAGTACTTC
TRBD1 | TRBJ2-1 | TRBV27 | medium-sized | CASGTAGIYNEQFF | TGTGCCAGCGGGACAGCAGGAATCTACAATGAGCAGTTCTTC
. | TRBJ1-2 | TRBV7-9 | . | CASSLGYMGYTF | TGTGCCAGCAGCTTAGGTTACATGGGCTACACCTTC
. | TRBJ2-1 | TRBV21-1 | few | CASILNEQFF | TGTGCCAGCATCTTAAATGAGCAGTTCTTC
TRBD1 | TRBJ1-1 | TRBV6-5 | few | CASSYAGGGEAFF | TGTGCCAGCAGTTACGCAGGGGGAGGTGAAGCTTTCTTT
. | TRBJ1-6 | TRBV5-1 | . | CASSLGTYNSPLHF | TGCGCCAGCAGCTTGGGCACTTATAATTCACCCCTCCACTTT
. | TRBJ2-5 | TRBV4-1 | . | CASSPYHPGAQETQYF | TGCGCCAGCAGCCCTTACCATCCCGGGGCACAAGAGACCCAGTACTTC
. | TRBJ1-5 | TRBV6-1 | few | CASSEAAQGPAQPQHF | TGTGCCAGCAGTGAAGCAGCGCAGGGACCGGCCCAGCCCCAGCATTTT
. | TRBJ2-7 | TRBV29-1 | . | CSVERGYEQYF | TGCAGCGTTGAAAGGGGATACGAGCAGTACTTC
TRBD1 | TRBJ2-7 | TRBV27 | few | CASRPGGGYEQYF | TGTGCCAGCAGACCAGGGGGCGGCTACGAGCAGTACTTC
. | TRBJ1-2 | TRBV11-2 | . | CASSLGPTITAYGYTF | TGTGCCAGCAGCTTAGGTCCTACGATTACGGCCTATGGCTACACCTTC
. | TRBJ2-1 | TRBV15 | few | CATSSAKSGEQFF | TGTGCCACCAGCAGTGCGAAGTCGGGAGAGCAGTTCTTC
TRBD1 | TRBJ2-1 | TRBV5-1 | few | CASSYPGQGGYNEQFF | TGCGCCAGCAGCTACCCGGGACAGGGAGGATACAATGAGCAGTTCTTC
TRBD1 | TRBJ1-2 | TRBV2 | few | CASSPSGQGVVLNYGYTF | TGTGCCAGCTCACCATCCGGACAGGGTGTTGTACTTAACTATGGCTACACCTTC
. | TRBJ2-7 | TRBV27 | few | CASSPGPYSYEQYF | TGTGCCAGCAGCCCCGGCCCCTACTCCTACGAGCAGTACTTC
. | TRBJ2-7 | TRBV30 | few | CAWSDRDNLYEQYF | TGTGCCTGGAGCGACCGGGACAACTTATACGAGCAGTACTTC
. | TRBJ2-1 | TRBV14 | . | CASSQDWNEQFF | TGTGCCAGCAGCCAAGATTGGAATGAGCAGTTCTTC
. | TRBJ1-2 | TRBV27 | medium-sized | CASSERPGYGYTF | TGTGCCAGCAGCGAACGACCAGGCTATGGCTACACCTTC
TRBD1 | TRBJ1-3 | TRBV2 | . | CARQGENGNTIYF | TGTGCCAGACAGGGGGAAAACGGAAACACCATATATTTT
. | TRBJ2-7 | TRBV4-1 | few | CASSSAPAYEQYF | TGCGCCAGCAGCTCAGCTCCAGCCTACGAGCAGTACTTC
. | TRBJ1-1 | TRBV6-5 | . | CASSSALNTEAFF | TGTGCCAGCTCCTCGGCGTTGAACACTGAAGCTTTCTTT
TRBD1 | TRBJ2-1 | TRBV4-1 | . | CASSQTGLEQFF | TGCGCCAGCAGCCAGACAGGGTTGGAGCAGTTCTTC
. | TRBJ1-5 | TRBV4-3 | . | CASSQAILEPQHF | TGCGCCAGCAGCCAAGCAATTCTCGAGCCCCAGCATTTT
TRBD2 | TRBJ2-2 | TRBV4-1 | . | CASSQDPGLEENRELFF | TGCGCCAGCAGCCAAGATCCCGGACTAGAAGAAAACCGGGAGCTGTTTTTT
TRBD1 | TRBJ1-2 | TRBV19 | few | CASRPRQGTIANYGYTF | TGTGCCAGTAGACCTCGACAGGGGACGATAGCTAACTATGGCTACACCTTC
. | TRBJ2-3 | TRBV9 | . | CASSVDGPDTQYF | TGTGCCAGCAGCGTGGATGGCCCAGATACGCAGTATTTT
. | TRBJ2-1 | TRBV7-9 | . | CASRDRYNEQFF | TGTGCCAGCAGAGACAGATACAATGAGCAGTTCTTC
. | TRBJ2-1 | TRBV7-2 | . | CASSLDGLYNEQFF | TGTGCCAGCAGCCTGGACGGGTTGTATAATGAGCAGTTCTTC
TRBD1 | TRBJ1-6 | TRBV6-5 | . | CASTVTGGTNSPLHF | TGTGCCAGCACCGTCACAGGGGGCACAAATTCACCCCTCCACTTT
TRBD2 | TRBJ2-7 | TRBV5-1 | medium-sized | CASSLAGASGPLEQYF | TGCGCCAGCAGCTTGGCCGGGGCTAGCGGGCCCCTCGAGCAGTACTTC
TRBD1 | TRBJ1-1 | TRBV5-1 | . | CASSWTGWGTEAFF | TGCGCCAGCAGCTGGACAGGTTGGGGAACTGAAGCTTTCTTT
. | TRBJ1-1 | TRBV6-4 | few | CASRSGGKNTEAFF | TGTGCCAGCAGATCTGGAGGTAAAAACACTGAAGCTTTCTTT
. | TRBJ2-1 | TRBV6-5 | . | CASSEVSVGQFF | TGTGCCAGCAGTGAAGTTTCAGTGGGGCAGTTCTTC
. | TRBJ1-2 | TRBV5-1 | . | CASSLALSGAPVYGYTF | TGCGCCAGCAGCTTGGCTCTTTCGGGGGCCCCCGTCTATGGCTACACCTTC